A selection of T cell receptor beta chains follows, all from one sample in a study of blood T cell repertoires in COVID-19. Method: immunoSEQ multiplex PCR; TCRdb's copy keeps in-frame clones and lacks some. The repertoire includes 15,000 to 17,000 clones, roughly 76% of them detected once, and about 32% sits in the top ten. Input material: peripheral blood. Source of these receptors: a man in his sixties or seventies with active or convalescent COVID-19. Each CDR3 is given with its conserved first and last residue. D genes are given only for firm matches. Clone size, where shown, is once, few, many, or a class for clones that have expanded.

v_gene: TRBV27
d_gene: TRBD1
abundance: NA
j_gene: TRBJ2-7
CDR3nt: TGTGCCAGCAGTTTAAAGGGGGCGCAGAACGAGCAGTACTTC
CDR3aa: CASSLKGAQNEQYF

v_gene: TRBV3-1/TRBV3-2
d_gene: NA
abundance: NA
j_gene: TRBJ2-1
CDR3nt: TGTGCCAGCAGCCAATTAACGCGGTACAATGAGCAGTTCTTC
CDR3aa: CASSQLTRYNEQFF

v_gene: TRBV28
d_gene: NA
abundance: few
j_gene: TRBJ1-2
CDR3nt: TGTGCCAGCAGTTTACCACAGGGAGTCCCCTATGGCTACACCTTC
CDR3aa: CASSLPQGVPYGYTF

v_gene: TRBV7-6
d_gene: NA
abundance: few
j_gene: TRBJ2-2
CDR3nt: TGTGCCAGCAGCTTACAGGCAGGGTCGAACACCGGGGAGCTGTTTTTT
CDR3aa: CASSLQAGSNTGELFF

v_gene: TRBV19
d_gene: TRBD1
abundance: once
j_gene: TRBJ1-6
CDR3nt: TGTGCCAGTAGTCCCCAAGGACAGGGGATCTCACCCCTCCACTTT
CDR3aa: CASSPQGQGISPLHF

v_gene: TRBV9
d_gene: TRBD2
abundance: NA
j_gene: TRBJ2-1
CDR3nt: TGTGCCAGCAGCCCAACTAGCGGGAGTATGGGCCTCAATGAGCAGTTCTTC
CDR3aa: CASSPTSGSMGLNEQFF

v_gene: TRBV5-1
d_gene: NA
abundance: NA
j_gene: TRBJ2-7
CDR3nt: TGCGCCAGCAGCTTGGGGGCTACGAACGAGCAGTACTTC
CDR3aa: CASSLGATNEQYF

v_gene: TRBV7-2
d_gene: NA
abundance: NA
j_gene: TRBJ1-1
CDR3nt: TGTGCCAGCAGCTCGGACATATTCGAGGCTTTCTTT
CDR3aa: CASSSDIFEAFF

v_gene: TRBV4-2
d_gene: TRBD2
abundance: NA
j_gene: TRBJ2-3
CDR3nt: TGTGCCAGCAGCCAGTTCGGGGGCGGGGGGATAGATACGCAGTATTTT
CDR3aa: CASSQFGGGGIDTQYF

v_gene: TRBV4-3
d_gene: TRBD2
abundance: NA
j_gene: TRBJ2-1
CDR3nt: TGCGCCAGCAGCCTTAGCGGGGCAAACAATGAGCAGTTCTTC
CDR3aa: CASSLSGANNEQFF

v_gene: TRBV10-3
d_gene: NA
abundance: NA
j_gene: TRBJ2-3
CDR3nt: TGTGCCATCAGTGCCACCGGACAAAGCACAGATACGCAGTATTTT
CDR3aa: CAISATGQSTDTQYF

v_gene: TRBV25-1
d_gene: NA
abundance: NA
j_gene: TRBJ2-5
CDR3nt: TGTGCCAGCAGTATTAGGGGGTCGGAGACCCAGTACTTC
CDR3aa: CASSIRGSETQYF

v_gene: TRBV6-5
d_gene: NA
abundance: NA
j_gene: TRBJ1-3
CDR3nt: TGTGCCAGCATAACAGGGCCCGACTCTGGAAACACCATATATTTT
CDR3aa: CASITGPDSGNTIYF

v_gene: TRBV5-4
d_gene: TRBD2
abundance: NA
j_gene: TRBJ2-3
CDR3nt: TGTGCCAGCAGCTTGGAACTAGCGGGGGATACGCAGTATTTT
CDR3aa: CASSLELAGDTQYF

v_gene: TRBV19
d_gene: NA
abundance: NA
j_gene: TRBJ1-1
CDR3nt: TGTGCCAGTAGGCGACTACCCACTGAAGCTTTCTTT
CDR3aa: CASRRLPTEAFF

v_gene: TRBV25-1
d_gene: NA
abundance: once
j_gene: TRBJ2-3
CDR3nt: TGTGCCAGCAGGGGGGGGACAACTTTGAGCACAGATACGCAGTATTTT
CDR3aa: CASRGGTTLSTDTQYF

v_gene: TRBV28
d_gene: TRBD1
abundance: few
j_gene: TRBJ2-5
CDR3nt: TGTGCCAGCAGTATGGGACAGGGGGTGTTTAGGACCCAGTACTTC
CDR3aa: CASSMGQGVFRTQYF

v_gene: TRBV7-9
d_gene: NA
abundance: NA
j_gene: TRBJ2-1
CDR3nt: TGTGCCAGCACCACGGGGGTCAATGAGCAGTTCTTC
CDR3aa: CASTTGVNEQFF

v_gene: TRBV30
d_gene: TRBD2
abundance: NA
j_gene: TRBJ2-3
CDR3nt: TGTGCCTGGAGTATGGGGGGGGGAGCAGATACGCAGTATTTT
CDR3aa: CAWSMGGGADTQYF

v_gene: TRBV19
d_gene: NA
abundance: NA
j_gene: TRBJ1-4
CDR3nt: TGTGCCAGTTGCTATGCAACTAATGAAAAACTGTTTTTT
CDR3aa: CASCYATNEKLFF

v_gene: TRBV20-1
d_gene: NA
abundance: once
j_gene: TRBJ2-5
CDR3nt: TGCAGTGCTAGTGGCCTACCTGGAGAGACCCAGTACTTC
CDR3aa: CSASGLPGETQYF

v_gene: TRBV28
d_gene: TRBD2
abundance: few
j_gene: TRBJ2-7
CDR3nt: TGTGCCAGCGGGGCTAGCGGGAGGAGTGAGCAGTACTTC
CDR3aa: CASGASGRSEQYF

v_gene: TRBV27
d_gene: NA
abundance: NA
j_gene: TRBJ1-6
CDR3nt: TGTGCCAGCCGAACTGAACCATCACCCCTCCACTTT
CDR3aa: CASRTEPSPLHF

v_gene: TRBV4-1
d_gene: TRBD1
abundance: once
j_gene: TRBJ1-2
CDR3nt: TGCGCCAGCAGCCAAGGTGACAGGGGGCGAAGTTTAGGCTACACCTTC
CDR3aa: CASSQGDRGRSLGYTF

v_gene: TRBV7-3
d_gene: NA
abundance: NA
j_gene: TRBJ1-1
CDR3nt: TGTGCCAGCAGCTTATCGGTCTTGAACACTGAAGCTTTCTTT
CDR3aa: CASSLSVLNTEAFF

v_gene: TRBV4-3
d_gene: NA
abundance: NA
j_gene: TRBJ2-1
CDR3nt: TGCGCCAGCAGCCAAGGGGTTCGGGATGAGCAGTTCTTC
CDR3aa: CASSQGVRDEQFF

v_gene: TRBV18
d_gene: NA
abundance: NA
j_gene: TRBJ2-5
CDR3nt: TGTGCCAGCTCACGGACTGAGCGGGAGACCCAGTACTTC
CDR3aa: CASSRTERETQYF

v_gene: TRBV11-2
d_gene: TRBD2
abundance: NA
j_gene: TRBJ2-1
CDR3nt: TGTGCCAGCAGCCTTCCCTCCCCGGGGCGGGGGGTTGACAATGAGCAGTTCTTC
CDR3aa: CASSLPSPGRGVDNEQFF

v_gene: TRBV9
d_gene: TRBD1
abundance: NA
j_gene: TRBJ2-3
CDR3nt: TGTGCCAGCAGCGGGACAGGGGGCAGAGATACGCAGTATTTT
CDR3aa: CASSGTGGRDTQYF

v_gene: TRBV3-1/TRBV3-2
d_gene: TRBD1
abundance: NA
j_gene: TRBJ1-3
CDR3nt: TGTGCCAGCAGCCAAGGACCACAGGGGTACAACACCATATATTTT
CDR3aa: CASSQGPQGYNTIYF

v_gene: TRBV4-1
d_gene: NA
abundance: once
j_gene: TRBJ2-7
CDR3nt: TGCGCCAGCAGCCAGGGGCGCGAGCAGTACTTC
CDR3aa: CASSQGREQYF

v_gene: TRBV28
d_gene: TRBD1
abundance: NA
j_gene: TRBJ1-5
CDR3nt: TGTGCCAGCAGTTCCACAGGGGGTCCTTTGGGGCCCCAGCATTTT
CDR3aa: CASSSTGGPLGPQHF

v_gene: TRBV19
d_gene: TRBD2
abundance: few
j_gene: TRBJ2-5
CDR3nt: TGTGCCAGCGCCGGGACTAGCAGACAAGAGACCCAGTACTTC
CDR3aa: CASAGTSRQETQYF

v_gene: TRBV28
d_gene: TRBD1
abundance: NA
j_gene: TRBJ1-1
CDR3nt: TGTGCCAGCATCAGACCGCCGGGACAGGGCAACACTGAAGCTTTCTTT
CDR3aa: CASIRPPGQGNTEAFF

v_gene: TRBV24-1
d_gene: TRBD1
abundance: NA
j_gene: TRBJ2-1
CDR3nt: TGTGCCACGGGGGACAGGGTGTACAATGAGCAGTTCTTC
CDR3aa: CATGDRVYNEQFF

v_gene: TRBV7-6
d_gene: NA
abundance: NA
j_gene: TRBJ2-2
CDR3nt: TGTGCCAGCAGCCAAGTGGCTGGCCGCGGGGCCGGGGAGCTGTTTTTT
CDR3aa: CASSQVAGRGAGELFF

v_gene: TRBV28
d_gene: TRBD1
abundance: few
j_gene: TRBJ1-1
CDR3nt: TGTGCCAGCAGCCCCCGGGACAGGGGCACGAACACTGAAGCTTTCTTT
CDR3aa: CASSPRDRGTNTEAFF

v_gene: TRBV7-2
d_gene: TRBD2
abundance: NA
j_gene: TRBJ2-5
CDR3nt: TGTGCCAGCAGCCTCGGACTAGGGAAGACCCAGTACTTC
CDR3aa: CASSLGLGKTQYF

v_gene: TRBV2
d_gene: NA
abundance: NA
j_gene: TRBJ2-5
CDR3nt: TGTGCCAGCGGGCCCGACAGGTCGGCAGAGACCCAGTACTTC
CDR3aa: CASGPDRSAETQYF

v_gene: TRBV5-8
d_gene: NA
abundance: NA
j_gene: TRBJ1-1
CDR3nt: TGTGCCAGCAGGTCACAGGTTCAAGCTTTCTTT
CDR3aa: CASRSQVQAFF

v_gene: TRBV7-3
d_gene: TRBD2
abundance: NA
j_gene: TRBJ2-7
CDR3nt: TGTGCCAGCAGCTTATTGACGGGAGGCGAGCAGTACTTC
CDR3aa: CASSLLTGGEQYF

v_gene: TRBV7-6
d_gene: TRBD2
abundance: NA
j_gene: TRBJ2-7
CDR3nt: TGTGCCAGCAGCTTAGTACTAGGAATGGGACTAGCGGGTCTTAGTACCTACGAGCAGTACTTC
CDR3aa: CASSLVLGMGLAGLSTYEQYF

v_gene: TRBV5-1
d_gene: TRBD1
abundance: NA
j_gene: TRBJ1-3
CDR3nt: TGCGCCAGCAGGGCGGACAGGGGTTCTGGAAACACCATATATTTT
CDR3aa: CASRADRGSGNTIYF

v_gene: TRBV3-1/TRBV3-2
d_gene: TRBD1
abundance: NA
j_gene: TRBJ1-5
CDR3nt: TGTGCCAGCAGCCAAGGCTTAATTGGGGACAGGGGTCAGCCCCAGCATTTT
CDR3aa: CASSQGLIGDRGQPQHF

v_gene: TRBV3-1/TRBV3-2
d_gene: TRBD1
abundance: NA
j_gene: TRBJ1-1
CDR3nt: TGTGCCAGCAGCCAGACAGGGGACACTGAAGCTTTCTTT
CDR3aa: CASSQTGDTEAFF

v_gene: TRBV12-3/TRBV12-4
d_gene: NA
abundance: NA
j_gene: TRBJ2-1
CDR3nt: TGTGCCAGCACTCTAGGGGTACCCAATGAGCAGTTCTTC
CDR3aa: CASTLGVPNEQFF

v_gene: TRBV5-1
d_gene: TRBD2
abundance: NA
j_gene: TRBJ2-3
CDR3nt: TGCGCCAGCAGACAGACGGCGGGAGCGGCAGATACGCAGTATTTT
CDR3aa: CASRQTAGAADTQYF

v_gene: TRBV19
d_gene: TRBD1
abundance: NA
j_gene: TRBJ1-5
CDR3nt: TGTGCCAGTCGGACAGGGGGGGGACAGCCCCAGCATTTT
CDR3aa: CASRTGGGQPQHF

v_gene: TRBV27
d_gene: TRBD2
abundance: NA
j_gene: TRBJ2-1
CDR3nt: TGTGCCAGCAGTCCGCTAGCGGGAGATGTACACGAGCAGTTCTTC
CDR3aa: CASSPLAGDVHEQFF

v_gene: TRBV28
d_gene: TRBD1
abundance: NA
j_gene: TRBJ1-4
CDR3nt: TGTGCCAGCAGTTTACCCGGGACAGGGAGGGAAAAACTGTTTTTT
CDR3aa: CASSLPGTGREKLFF

v_gene: TRBV6-1
d_gene: TRBD2
abundance: NA
j_gene: TRBJ2-7
CDR3nt: TGTGCCAGCAGTGCTGGACTAGCGGGGGGATCTTCCTACGAGCAGTACTTC
CDR3aa: CASSAGLAGGSSYEQYF

v_gene: TRBV5-4
d_gene: NA
abundance: NA
j_gene: TRBJ1-4
CDR3nt: TGTGCCAGCAGCCGAGGAAGGGGGGGTTCGACTAATGAAAAACTGTTTTTT
CDR3aa: CASSRGRGGSTNEKLFF

v_gene: TRBV5-6
d_gene: TRBD1
abundance: NA
j_gene: TRBJ2-1
CDR3nt: TGTGCCAGCAGCTTGGAGACAGGGAGCTCCTACAATGAGCAGTTCTTC
CDR3aa: CASSLETGSSYNEQFF

v_gene: TRBV5-1
d_gene: NA
abundance: NA
j_gene: TRBJ2-3
CDR3nt: TGCGCCAGCAGCTTGGCGGGACACACAGATACGCAGTATTTT
CDR3aa: CASSLAGHTDTQYF